These T cell receptor beta chains were read from a single sample in a study of T cell responses to AZD1222 COVID-19 vaccine. Generated by immunoSEQ multiplex PCR, the TCRdb table keeps only in-frame clones and is missing some. This table holds roughly 170,000 clones, 75% to 95% found once. The input for sequencing was peripheral blood, taken on day 0 of AZD1222 vaccination. All receptors come from an adult in good health. The CDR3 runs from the conserved cysteine through the conserved F or W. D genes are given only for firm matches. A clone size is listed for some rows: how often the clone was seen (once, few, many), or a class if it is expanded.

d_gene	v_gene	j_gene	abundance	CDR3nt	CDR3aa
TRBD1	TRBV12-3/TRBV12-4	TRBJ1-2	.	TGTGCCAGCAGCCCCCACGGACAGGGGAACACCTTC	CASSPHGQGNTF
.	TRBV7-9	TRBJ2-7	.	TGTGCCAGCAGCTTAAGGGGCGGGCAGTACTTC	CASSLRGGQYF
TRBD2	TRBV4-3	TRBJ2-7	.	TGCGCCAGCAGCCGTGATCGGACTAGCGGCGAGCAGTACTTC	CASSRDRTSGEQYF
.	TRBV11-2	TRBJ1-1	.	TGTGCCAGCAGCTTCATTAGTTCGGGGAGCCTAAGGACTGAAGCTTTCTTT	CASSFISSGSLRTEAFF
TRBD2	TRBV4-1	TRBJ2-5	.	TGCGCCAGCAGCCATCCCCGGGAACTAGCGGGGGAACAAGAGACCCAGTACTTC	CASSHPRELAGEQETQYF
.	TRBV5-1	TRBJ2-3	.	TGCGCCAGCAGCTTGGCTAGTTGGGGGGATACGCAGTATTTT	CASSLASWGDTQYF
TRBD2	TRBV7-6	TRBJ2-1	.	TGTGCCAGCAGCTTAGTGTCCATTGGCGGGGGGGCGTTGAATGAGCAGTTCTTC	CASSLVSIGGGALNEQFF
.	TRBV27	TRBJ2-7	.	TGTGCCAGCTCCCTCACACAGGTCTCCTACGAGCAGTACTTC	CASSLTQVSYEQYF
.	TRBV2	TRBJ1-2	.	TGTGCCAGCAGTGAAGCTAGGACTCTTCGGGACTATGGCTACACCTTC	CASSEARTLRDYGYTF
.	TRBV4-2	TRBJ1-2	once	TGTGCCAGCAGCCAAGATAGCAGGGGAAGGGGTTCAGACTATGGCTACACCTTC	CASSQDSRGRGSDYGYTF
.	TRBV7-6	TRBJ1-1	.	TGTGCCAGCAGCCCCGGGACTCGGATGAACACTGAAGCTTTCTTT	CASSPGTRMNTEAFF
TRBD2	TRBV7-6	TRBJ2-3	.	TGTGCCAGCAGCTTATCCGGCGGGGGGAGCACAGATACGCAGTATTTT	CASSLSGGGSTDTQYF
.	TRBV4-3	TRBJ1-2	.	TGCGCCAGCAGCCAAGATTATCGAACCCCTTACTATGGCTACACCTTC	CASSQDYRTPYYGYTF
.	TRBV6-2/TRBV6-3	TRBJ2-7	few	TGTGCCAGCAGTTATAAGGTGGACGAGCAGTACTTC	CASSYKVDEQYF
.	TRBV5-1	TRBJ1-4	.	TGCGCCAGCAGCGGGGGACCGGGGTACGAAAAACTGTTTTTT	CASSGGPGYEKLFF
.	TRBV12-3/TRBV12-4	TRBJ2-7	.	TGTGCCAGCAGTCCCCAGGGGTACGAGCAGTACTTC	CASSPQGYEQYF
.	TRBV29-1	TRBJ1-1	.	TGCAGCGTTGAAGGTCCGGGGACTGAAGCTTTCTTT	CSVEGPGTEAFF
TRBD2	TRBV4-3	TRBJ2-7	.	TGCGCCAGCAGCCAAGATAAGGGCCTAGCGGGGGCCCCCACGTTC	CASSQDKGLAGAPTF
.	TRBV6-5	TRBJ1-1	.	TGTGCCAGCAGTCCCAGGGGAGGAACTGAAGCTTTCTTT	CASSPRGGTEAFF
.	TRBV7-2	TRBJ1-1	.	TGTGCCAGCAGCTTAGAGGGTCAGGGGCTCACTGAAGCTTTCTTT	CASSLEGQGLTEAFF
TRBD1	TRBV6-2/TRBV6-3	TRBJ2-7	.	TGTGCCAGCAGTAAACAGCCCGGGACAGGGCCCTACGAGCAGTACTTC	CASSKQPGTGPYEQYF
TRBD2	TRBV7-2	TRBJ2-1	.	TGTGCCAGCAGCCTCAGCGGGGATATCTACAATGAGCAGTTCTTC	CASSLSGDIYNEQFF
.	TRBV7-2	TRBJ1-2	.	TGTGCCAGCAGCCAACAGGGCCGATTCTATGGCTACACCTTC	CASSQQGRFYGYTF
.	TRBV29-1	TRBJ1-2	once	TGCAGCGTTGTGGGGGGGCCTAACTATGGCTACACCTTC	CSVVGGPNYGYTF
.	TRBV27	TRBJ1-5	.	TGTGCCAGCAGTGACGGGGGGTCCTTTCAGCCCCAGCATTTT	CASSDGGSFQPQHF
.	TRBV7-2	TRBJ2-7	.	TGTGCCAGCAGCTTATCCAGGGCGACAACTTACGAGCAGTACTTC	CASSLSRATTYEQYF